This T cell receptor beta chain was obtained from a study of blood T cell repertoires in COVID-19. Study information: PBMCs, B-cell-depleted T cells, or T cells provided the cDNA or gDNA that made up the material.

Cohort placement rested on clinical history that participants reported themselves. Repertoires were generated with immunoSEQ multiplex PCR, while TCRdb's copy carries only in-frame clones and drops some. The sample contains under 300,000 clones, roughly nine tenths of which appear only once. The V end lost 2 bases, the J end lost 0 bases, and 16 bases lay between the germline ends. The CDR3 contains 19 residues. Germline assignment: CDR1 KGHDR and CDR2 SFDVKD. J is TRBJ2-6 and V is TRBV24-1, with D tentatively TRBD1 (6 bases). Sequencing was performed on PBMCs or T cells enriched from blood (not recorded which). The clonotype comes from a woman aged 60 to 75 who had recovered from COVID-19. The CDR3 sequence: CATSDSIRGHISGANVLTF. The CDR3 coding sequence is TGTGCCACCAGTGATTCGATCAGGGGACACATCTCTGGGGCCAACGTCCTGACTTTC.